This T cell receptor beta chain was found in a study of blood T cell repertoires in COVID-19. About the study: PBMCs, B-cell-depleted T cells, or T cells were the source of the cDNA or gDNA that made up the material.

In the source study's methods: Amplification of reference gene primers was used by the study to estimate nucleated cell counts. Profiling relied on immunoSEQ multiplex PCR, and the TCRdb table lists in-frame clones only, not all of them. D and trimming come from the DNA, and the V and J calls and clone size come from that table. The sample includes around 180,000 clones, less than 85% of them seen just once. Germline CDR1 SEHNR, CDR2 FQNEAQ (reference sequence). V shed 4 bases and J shed 6 bases, with 15 bases lying between them. The CDR3 contains 14 residues. Sequenced sample: peripheral blood. The source of this sequence is an elderly woman with active or convalescent COVID-19. The V call is TRBV7-9, the J call TRBJ1-1; possibly TRBD1 for D (5 bases). CDR3 nucleotide sequence: TGTGCCAGCAGCTCCAACAACCCAGGGTCTGAAGCTTTCTTT. This translates into CASSSNNPGSEAFF.